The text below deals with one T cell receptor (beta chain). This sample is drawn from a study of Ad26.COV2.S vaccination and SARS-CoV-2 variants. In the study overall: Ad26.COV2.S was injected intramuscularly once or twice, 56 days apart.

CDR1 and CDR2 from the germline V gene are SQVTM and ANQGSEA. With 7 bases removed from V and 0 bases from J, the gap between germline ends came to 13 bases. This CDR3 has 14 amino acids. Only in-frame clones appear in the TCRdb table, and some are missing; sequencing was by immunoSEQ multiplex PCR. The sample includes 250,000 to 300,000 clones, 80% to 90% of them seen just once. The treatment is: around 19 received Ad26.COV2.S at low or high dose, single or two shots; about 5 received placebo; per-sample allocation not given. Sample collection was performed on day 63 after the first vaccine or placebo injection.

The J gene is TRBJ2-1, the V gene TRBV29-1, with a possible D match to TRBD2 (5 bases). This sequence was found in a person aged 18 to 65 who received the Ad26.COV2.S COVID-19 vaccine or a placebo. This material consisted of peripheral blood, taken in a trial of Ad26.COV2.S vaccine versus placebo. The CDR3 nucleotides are TGCAGCGGGTCACGGGGTAGCTCCTACAATGAGCAGTTCTTC. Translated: CSGSRGSSYNEQFF.